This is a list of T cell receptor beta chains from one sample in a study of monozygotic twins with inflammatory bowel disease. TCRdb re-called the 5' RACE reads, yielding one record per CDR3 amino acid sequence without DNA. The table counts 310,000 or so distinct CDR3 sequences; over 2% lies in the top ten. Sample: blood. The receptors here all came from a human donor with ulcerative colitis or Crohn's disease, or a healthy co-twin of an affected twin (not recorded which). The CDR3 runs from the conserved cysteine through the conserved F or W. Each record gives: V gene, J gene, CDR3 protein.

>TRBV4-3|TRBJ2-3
CASSQSRGDTQYF
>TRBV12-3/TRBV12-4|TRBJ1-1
CASSFSSGANTEAFF
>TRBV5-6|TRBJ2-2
CASSTTYANTGELFF
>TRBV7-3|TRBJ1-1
CASSLISENTEAFF
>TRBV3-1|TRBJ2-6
CASSQDPTASGANVLTF
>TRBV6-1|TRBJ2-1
CASSGSGGLSSYNEQFF
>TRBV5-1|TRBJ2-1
CASSGQGGGDEQFF
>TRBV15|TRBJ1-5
CAASRDHQPQHF
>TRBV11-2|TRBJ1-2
CASSSQGAHGYTF
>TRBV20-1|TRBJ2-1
CSASLQGAGTNEQFF
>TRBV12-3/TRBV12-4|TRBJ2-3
CASSLARTSTDTQYF
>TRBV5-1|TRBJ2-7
CASSLLPGAREQYF
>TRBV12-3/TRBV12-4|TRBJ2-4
CASQRSGGDIQYF
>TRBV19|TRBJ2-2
CASSRDGAWVNGELFF
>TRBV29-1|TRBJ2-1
CSVEGGSPYNEQFF
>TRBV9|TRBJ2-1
CASSSTSGETTEQFF
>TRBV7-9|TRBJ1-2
CASSLAGGAGYTF
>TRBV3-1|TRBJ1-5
CASSPWDRDQPQHF
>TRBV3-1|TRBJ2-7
CASSQMTGQAYEQYF
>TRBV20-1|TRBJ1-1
CSARVPATVRTEAFF
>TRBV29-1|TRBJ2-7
CSVVLGGREQYF
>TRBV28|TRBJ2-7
CASSLSFYEQYF
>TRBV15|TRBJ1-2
CATSRSGIDYGYTF
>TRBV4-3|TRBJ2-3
CASSQDAWGGGDTQYF
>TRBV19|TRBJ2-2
CASSIGGPGRTGELFF
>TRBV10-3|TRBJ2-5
CAISESSKGKETQYF
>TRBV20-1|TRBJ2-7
CSASPPAAYEQYF
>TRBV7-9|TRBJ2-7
CASSLEGQLHEQYF
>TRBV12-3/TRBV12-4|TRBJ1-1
CASSFNVEGTEAFF
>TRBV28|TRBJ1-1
CASRTGGSDASEAFF
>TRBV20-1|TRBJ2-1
CSAVRRGSYNEQFF
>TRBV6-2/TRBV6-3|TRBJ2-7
CASCTPQSSYEQYF
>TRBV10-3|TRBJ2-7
CAISEPGGTYEQYF
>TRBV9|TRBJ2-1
CASSARTSGSNYNEQFF
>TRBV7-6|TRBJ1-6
CASSNTGANSPHHF
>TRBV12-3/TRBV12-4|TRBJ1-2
CASSPPAGTSHGYTF
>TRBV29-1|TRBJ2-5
CSVEWGDRDQETQYF
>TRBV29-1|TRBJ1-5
CSVGYGRSNQPQHF
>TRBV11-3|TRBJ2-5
CASSPTGAYLFQETQYF
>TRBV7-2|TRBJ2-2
CASSGGARLAGELFF
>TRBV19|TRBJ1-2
CASSIGPSTGVGYTF
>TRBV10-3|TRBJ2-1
CAIQGRTGEGENEQFF
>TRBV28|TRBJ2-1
CASRRIAGDNEQFF
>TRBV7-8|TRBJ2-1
CASSLVPGAGEQFF
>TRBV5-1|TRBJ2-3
CASSFTSGGAPDTQYF
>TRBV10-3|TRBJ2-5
CAISVQGAEETQYF
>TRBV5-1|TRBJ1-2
CASGETGFGYTF
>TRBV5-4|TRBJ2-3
CASSLWTGNTDTQYF
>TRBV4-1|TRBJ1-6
CASSQHLAGTEYSPLHF
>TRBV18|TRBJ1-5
CASSSSGDQPQHF
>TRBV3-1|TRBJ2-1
CASSQGWISYNEQFF
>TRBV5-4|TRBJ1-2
CASSSRDKNYGYTF
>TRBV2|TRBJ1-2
CASSAEQGYYTF
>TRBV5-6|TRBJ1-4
CASSPGRDEKLFF